Listed below are T cell receptor beta chains from one sample, sequenced in a study of blood T cell repertoires in COVID-19. Sequencing used immunoSEQ multiplex PCR; TCRdb keeps in-frame clones, though not all of them. Of some 160,000 clones listed, roughly 84% are singletons. Input material: PBMCs or T cells enriched from blood (not recorded which). The receptors derive from a woman aged 45 to 65 who had recovered from COVID-19. The CDR3 runs from the conserved cysteine through the conserved F or W. The D gene is left open where the match is weak. The size of a clone is reported for some rows only, either as once, few or many, or as a class for expanded clones.

>12|NA|NA|TRBV6-5|TRBJ2-1
CASRSGRDEQFF
TGTGCCAGCCGAAGCGGGCGGGATGAGCAGTTCTTC
>15|NA|TRBD2|TRBV6-5|TRBJ2-1
CASRTGAGGGNEQFF
TGTGCCAGCCGGACCGGGGCGGGAGGAGGCAATGAGCAGTTCTTC
>14|NA|NA|TRBV28|TRBJ2-5
CASSLGGTRQTQYF
TGTGCCAGCAGTTTAGGAGGAACACGGCAGACCCAGTACTTC
>14|NA|NA|TRBV5-1|TRBJ2-7
CASSLVSSANEQYF
TGCGCCAGCAGCTTGGTCTCTTCTGCGAACGAGCAGTACTTC
>15|NA|NA|TRBV6-2/TRBV6-3|TRBJ2-7
CASSYEGQGGYEQYF
TGTGCCAGCAGTTACGAAGGACAGGGAGGGTACGAGCAGTACTTC
>16|NA|TRBD1|TRBV18|TRBJ1-1
CASSPTTQGTGTEAFF
TGTGCCAGCTCACCTACGACACAGGGGACGGGGACTGAAGCTTTCTTT
>16|NA|NA|TRBV7-2|TRBJ2-2
CASSLEGLGLTGELFF
TGTGCCAGCAGCTTAGAAGGATTGGGGCTCACCGGGGAGCTGTTTTTT
>14|NA|NA|TRBV6-2/TRBV6-3|TRBJ2-7
CASSYFVRDYEQYF
TGTGCCAGCAGTTACTTTGTCAGGGACTACGAGCAGTACTTC
>19|many|TRBD2|TRBV9|TRBJ2-3
CASNLGRTSGRLFTDTQYF
TGTGCCAGCAATCTGGGAAGGACTAGCGGGAGATTATTCACAGATACGCAGTATTTT
>13|NA|TRBD1|TRBV2|TRBJ2-7
CASRQGAFNEQYF
TGTGCCAGCCGACAGGGGGCGTTTAACGAGCAGTACTTC
>16|few|NA|TRBV15|TRBJ1-2
CATSRDASRANYGYTF
TGTGCCACCAGCAGAGACGCATCGCGAGCTAACTATGGCTACACCTTC
>13|once|NA|TRBV7-9|TRBJ2-5
CASSLDGQETQYF
TGTGCCAGCAGCTTAGACGGGCAAGAGACCCAGTACTTC
>13|NA|NA|TRBV7-8|TRBJ1-2
CASATRVFSGYTF
TGTGCCAGCGCTACCCGAGTTTTCTCCGGCTACACCTTC